This T cell receptor (beta chain) was identified during a study of blood T cell repertoires in COVID-19. Profiling relied on immunoSEQ multiplex PCR, and the TCRdb table lists in-frame clones only, not all of them. This table holds roughly 47,000 clones, approximately 82% found once. V was pared by 7 bases and J by 5 bases, with 15 bases between. The germline V gene has CDR1 LNHDA and CDR2 SQIVND (reference sequence). The CDR3 totals 13 residues. The TCR comes from a woman aged 70-85 years with acute or convalescent COVID-19. Material for sequencing was peripheral blood. The chain carries TRBV19 and TRBJ2-7; D not resolved. CDR3 protein: CASKGRVWDEQYF. The DNA of the CDR3 is TGTGCCAGTAAAGGCCGGGTTTGGGACGAGCAGTACTTC.